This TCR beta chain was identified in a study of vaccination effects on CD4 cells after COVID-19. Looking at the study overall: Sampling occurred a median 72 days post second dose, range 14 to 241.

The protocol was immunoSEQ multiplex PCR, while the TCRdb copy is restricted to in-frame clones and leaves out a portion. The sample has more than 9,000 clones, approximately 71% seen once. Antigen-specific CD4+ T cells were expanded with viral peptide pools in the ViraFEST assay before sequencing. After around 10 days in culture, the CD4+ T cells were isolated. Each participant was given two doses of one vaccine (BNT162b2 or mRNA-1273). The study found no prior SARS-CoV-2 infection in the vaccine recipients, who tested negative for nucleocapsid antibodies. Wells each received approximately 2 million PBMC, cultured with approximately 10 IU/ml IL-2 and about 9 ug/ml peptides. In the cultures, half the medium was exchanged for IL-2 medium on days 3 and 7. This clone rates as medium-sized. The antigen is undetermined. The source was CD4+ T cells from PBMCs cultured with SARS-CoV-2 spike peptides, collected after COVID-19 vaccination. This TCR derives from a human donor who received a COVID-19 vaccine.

CDR3 bases: TGTGCCACCAGTGATCCTCTAGCGGGAGGGCTTAGTGAGCAGTTCTTC. It encodes CATSDPLAGGLSEQFF. V and J are TRBV24-1 and TRBJ2-1; 12 bases align to TRBD2. Losses at the gene ends were 3 bases for V and 9 bases for J; bases not matched to a gene: 8. The germline CDR1 and CDR2 sequences are KGHDR and SFDVKD. CDR3 length: 16 amino acids.